This record concerns one T cell receptor beta chain sequence. Its antigen remains unknown. V was clipped by 6 bases and J by 4 bases, with 13 bases between them. Germline CDR1 and CDR2: DFQATT and SNEGSKA (reference sequence). The CDR3 runs 13 residues. Reared together, all three twin pairs probably met the same infectious agents and vaccines. Each CDR3 protein is one row after TCRdb ran MiXCR on the 5' RACE reads. The sample shows 350,000 to 400,000 distinct CDR3 sequences, roughly 31% of them seen only once. The data belong to a study of identical twins' blood T cells. Findings and limits, study-wide: Twin repertoire similarity may partly reflect shared environment.

The source of this sequence is a woman aged 18 to 49 in good health. V gene TRBV20-1 combines with J gene TRBJ1-3; no clear D gene. The sample comprised PBMCs. The CDR3 reads CSASLRRGNTIYF. For the CDR3, the DNA is TGCAGTGCCTCACTTCGCAGGGGAAACACCATATATTTT.